This paragraph covers one T cell receptor beta chain sequence. What it binds is unknown. The PCR had 60 Vbeta and 13 Jbeta primers. Sequencing was performed with immunoSEQ multiplex PCR; in TCRdb, only in-frame clones are kept and a portion is missing. Among roughly 83,000 clones, more than 70% were seen once, and the ten largest hold 4% to 4.5%. This record belongs to a study of cytomegalovirus exposure and HLA in healthy donors. CDR3 size: 13 residues. Germline-derived CDR1 and CDR2 are GTSNPN and SVGIG (reference sequence). The V end was cut by 3 bases, the J end by 7 bases, with 16 bases between. The study's findings and limits: In a later analysis, TCR beta V- and J-gene trimming was associated with a missense DCLRE1C variant.

Input material: PBMCs. The chain couples TRBV30 to TRBJ2-7; D might be TRBD1 (6 bases). The receptor's source is a man aged 60 to 69 in good health and CMV-seronegative. The CDR3 bases are TGTGCCTGGAGCTCGAACAGGGATGGGGAGCAGTACTTC. It encodes CAWSSNRDGEQYF.